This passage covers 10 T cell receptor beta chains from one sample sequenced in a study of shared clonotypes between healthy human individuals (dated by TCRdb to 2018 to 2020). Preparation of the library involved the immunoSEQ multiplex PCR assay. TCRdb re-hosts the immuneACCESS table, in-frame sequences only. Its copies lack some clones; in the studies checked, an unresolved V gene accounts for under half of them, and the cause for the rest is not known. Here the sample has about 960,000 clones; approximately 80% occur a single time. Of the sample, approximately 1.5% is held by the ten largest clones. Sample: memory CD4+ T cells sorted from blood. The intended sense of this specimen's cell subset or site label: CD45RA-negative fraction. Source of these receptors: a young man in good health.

For the CDR3, the DNA is TGCGCCAGCAGCTTGGAAGGGGGCGAGAGGAACACTGAAGCTTTCTTT. Translation: CASSLEGGERNTEAFF. This chain links TRBV5-1 with TRBJ1-1; 7 positions agree with TRBD1. The germline V gene encodes CDR1 SGHRS and CDR2 YFSETQ. The CDR3 consists of 16 residues. Trimming removed 0 bases from V and 1 base from J; junction bases left unmatched: 6.

The CDR3 DNA follows: TGCGCCAGCAGTTCCACCGGGGGGAAGAATGAAAAACTGTTTTTT. Translation: CASSSTGGKNEKLFF. The gene calls are TRBV5-1 and TRBJ1-4, with a weak D call TRBD1 (5 bases). V was trimmed by 5 bases and J by 5 bases, leaving 16 bases between them. The germline V gene has CDR1 SGHRS and CDR2 YFSETQ. The CDR3 sequence is 15 residues long.

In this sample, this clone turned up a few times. DNA of the CDR3: TGCGCCAGCAGCCGGGTCTCCAGCACAGATACGCAGTATTTT. This gives the protein CASSRVSSTDTQYF. V gene TRBV4-1 combines with J gene TRBJ2-3; D not certain. The V end was cut by 4 bases, the J end by 0 bases, with 8 bases between. This CDR3 has 14 amino acids. The germline V gene has CDR1 MGHRA and CDR2 YSYEKL.

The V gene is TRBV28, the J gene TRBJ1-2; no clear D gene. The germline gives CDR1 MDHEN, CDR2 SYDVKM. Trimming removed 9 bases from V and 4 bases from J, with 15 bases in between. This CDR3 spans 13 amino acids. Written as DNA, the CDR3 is TGTGCCAGTCTAGACTCGACGGTCTATGGCTACACCTTC. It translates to CASLDSTVYGYTF.

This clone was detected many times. CDR3 sequence reads: CASSLGGGQGWGYTF. As DNA, the CDR3 is TGTGCCAGCAGCTTGGGCGGAGGACAGGGATGGGGCTACACCTTC. V and J are TRBV11-2 and TRBJ1-2; 8 nucleotides line up with TRBD1. J was trimmed by 8 bases and V by 3 bases; bases with no gene match: 11. From germline, CDR1 is SGHAT and CDR2 FQNNGV. The CDR3 has 15 amino acids.

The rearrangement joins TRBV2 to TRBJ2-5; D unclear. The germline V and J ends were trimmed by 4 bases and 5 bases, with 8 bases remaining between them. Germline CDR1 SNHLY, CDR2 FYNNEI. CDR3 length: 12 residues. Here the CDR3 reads CASSVRRETQYF. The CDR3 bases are TGTGCCAGCAGTGTCCGAAGGGAGACCCAGTACTTC.

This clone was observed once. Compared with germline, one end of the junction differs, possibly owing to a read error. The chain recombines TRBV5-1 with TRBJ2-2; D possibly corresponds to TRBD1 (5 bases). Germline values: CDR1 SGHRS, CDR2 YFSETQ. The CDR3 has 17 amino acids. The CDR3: CASSLGTGDANAGELFF. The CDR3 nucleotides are TGCGCCAGCAGCTTGGGAACAGGAGACGCGAACGCCGGGGAGCTGTTTTTT.

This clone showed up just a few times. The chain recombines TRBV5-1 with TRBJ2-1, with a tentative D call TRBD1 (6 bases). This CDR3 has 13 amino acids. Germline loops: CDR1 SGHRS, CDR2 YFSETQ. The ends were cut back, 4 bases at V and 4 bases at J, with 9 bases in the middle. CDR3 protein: CASSAGQYNEQFF. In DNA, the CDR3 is TGCGCCAGCAGCGCCGGACAGTACAATGAGCAGTTCTTC.

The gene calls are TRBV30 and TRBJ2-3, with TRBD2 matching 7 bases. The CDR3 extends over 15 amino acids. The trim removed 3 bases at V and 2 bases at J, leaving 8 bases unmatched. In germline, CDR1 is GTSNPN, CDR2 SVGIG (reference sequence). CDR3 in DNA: TGTGCCTGGAGCGCTTTAGCGGGCCTCACAGATACGCAGTATTTT. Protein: CAWSALAGLTDTQYF.

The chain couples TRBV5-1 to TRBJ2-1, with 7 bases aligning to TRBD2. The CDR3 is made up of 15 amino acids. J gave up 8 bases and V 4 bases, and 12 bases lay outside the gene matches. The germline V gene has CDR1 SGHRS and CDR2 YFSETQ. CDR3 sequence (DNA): TGCGCCAGCAGCCCCCAAACGACTAGCCGGGATGAGCAGTTCTTC. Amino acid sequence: CASSPQTTSRDEQFF.